These T cell receptor beta chains were read from a single sample in a study of blood T cell repertoires in COVID-19. Using immunoSEQ multiplex PCR, the repertoire was profiled, and TCRdb retains in-frame clones only, with some absent. Among over 100,000 clones listed, approximately 78% were seen once. Input material: peripheral blood. These receptor sequences come from a man in his 70s with acute or convalescent COVID-19. Each CDR3 is given without its conserved first and last residue. D genes are given only for firm matches.

J	D	V	CDR3
TRBJ1-4	-	TRBV2	ASNNRATNEKLF
TRBJ2-5	TRBD1	TRBV4-2	ASSQGISYTGGEETQY
TRBJ2-2	TRBD2	TRBV7-9	ASSLVRLAGDTGELF
TRBJ1-5	-	TRBV2	ASSLNSGIGEPQH
TRBJ1-6	TRBD1	TRBV2	ASTLGKGARNSPLH
TRBJ2-1	TRBD2	TRBV3-1/TRBV3-2	ASSLRLGGSHNEQF
TRBJ2-2	TRBD1	TRBV6-1	ASSERPTGNRGELF
TRBJ1-4	-	TRBV9	ASSVGGSVEKLF
TRBJ2-2	-	TRBV7-3	ASSLSTGELF
TRBJ2-3	TRBD2	TRBV24-1	ATSETSGGTRTDTQY
TRBJ2-1	TRBD2	TRBV7-9	ASIASGRNSEQF
TRBJ1-1	-	TRBV7-9	ASSPQSGVNTEAF
TRBJ2-4	-	TRBV29-1	SVGQGSAD
TRBJ2-1	TRBD2	TRBV11-2	ASSYGLEASNEQF
TRBJ2-1	-	TRBV5-6	ASSFRTGEQF
TRBJ2-5	TRBD1	TRBV12-3/TRBV12-4	ASSLQGLETQY
TRBJ2-7	TRBD2	TRBV28	ASSPGTIKYEQY
TRBJ2-5	TRBD2	TRBV28	ASSSIGTSGSGETQY
TRBJ1-1	-	TRBV19	ASSKQVMNTEAF
TRBJ2-2	TRBD1	TRBV9	ASSNKRIPGQGSWFNTGELF
TRBJ1-4	TRBD1	TRBV29-1	SVRQGVGVEKLF
TRBJ2-6	TRBD1	TRBV27	ASSLTGTGGFFVGGANVLT